The sequence of this T cell receptor beta chain was determined in a study of glioma-infiltrating T cells. Study-level results: Very few CDR3 sequences were shared between tissue and blood. Non-neoplastic patients had below-expected tissue-blood divergence, while all gliomas exceeded expectation.

In this sample, this clonotype turned up many times. No antigen is known for it. Germline V lookup: CDR1 MDHEN, CDR2 SYDVKM. This CDR3 is built from 16 residues. V was trimmed by 2 bases and J by 2 bases, leaving 16 bases between them. Using RNA template, CDR3s of TCR alpha and beta were amplified with iRepertoire arm-PCR. From the multiplex PCR reads, TCRdb called clonotypes with MiXCR, one entry per CDR3 protein. This table holds approximately 190,000 distinct CDR3 sequences, 32% found once. The sample comprised glioma tissue, nonneoplastic brain tissue, or PBMCs (not recorded which). The chain carries TRBV28 and TRBJ2-7; a weak D match, TRBD2 (5 bases). The sequence was collected from a human donor with low-grade glioma or glioblastoma, undergoing nonglioma brain surgery, or in good health (not recorded which). The CDR3 region has the DNA TGTGCCAGCAGTTTAGGACGGACTGCGCAAACCTACGAGCAGTACTTC. Amino acid sequence: CASSLGRTAQTYEQYF.